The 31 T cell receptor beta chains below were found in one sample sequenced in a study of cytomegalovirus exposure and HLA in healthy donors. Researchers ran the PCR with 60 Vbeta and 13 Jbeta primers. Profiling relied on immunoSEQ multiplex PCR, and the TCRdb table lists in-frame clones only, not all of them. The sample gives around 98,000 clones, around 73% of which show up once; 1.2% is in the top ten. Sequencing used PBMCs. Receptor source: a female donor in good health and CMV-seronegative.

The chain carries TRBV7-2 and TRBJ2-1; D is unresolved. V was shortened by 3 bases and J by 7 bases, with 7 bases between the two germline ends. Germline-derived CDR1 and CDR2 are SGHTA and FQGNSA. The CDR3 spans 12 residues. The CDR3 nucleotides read TGTGCCAGCAGCTTTCGAGGAAATGAGCAGTTCTTC. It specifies CASSFRGNEQFF.

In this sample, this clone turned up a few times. CDR3: CASSLARGRETQYF. In nucleotides, the CDR3 is TGTGCCAGCAGCTTAGCCAGGGGTCGAGAGACCCAGTACTTC. The gene calls are TRBV11-3 and TRBJ2-5, with D perhaps TRBD1 (6 bases). Germline values: CDR1 SGHNT, CDR2 YENEEA. This CDR3 spans 14 amino acids. Between the trimmed V and J ends, which lost 1 base and 4 bases, there was a span of 10 bases.

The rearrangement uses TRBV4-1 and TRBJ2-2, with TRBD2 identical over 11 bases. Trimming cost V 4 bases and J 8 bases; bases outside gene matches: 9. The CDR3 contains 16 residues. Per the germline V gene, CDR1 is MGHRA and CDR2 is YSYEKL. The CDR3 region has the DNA TGCGCCAGCAGCCCACGCTTAGCGGGGGGGCCAGGGGAGCTGTTTTTT. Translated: CASSPRLAGGPGELFF.

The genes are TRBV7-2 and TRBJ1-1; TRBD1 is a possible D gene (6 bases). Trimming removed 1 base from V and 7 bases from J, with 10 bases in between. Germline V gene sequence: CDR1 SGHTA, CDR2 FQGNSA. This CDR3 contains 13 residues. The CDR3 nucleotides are TGTGCCAGCAGCTTAGTAGGACAGAGTGAAGCTTTCTTT. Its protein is CASSLVGQSEAFF. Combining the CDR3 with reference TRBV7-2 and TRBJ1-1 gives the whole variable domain GAGVSQSPSNKVTEKGKDVELRCDPISGHTALYWYRQSLGQGLEFLIYFQGNSAPDKSGLPSDRFSAERTGGSVSTLTIQRTQQEDSAVYLCASSLVGQSEAFFGQGTRLTVV.

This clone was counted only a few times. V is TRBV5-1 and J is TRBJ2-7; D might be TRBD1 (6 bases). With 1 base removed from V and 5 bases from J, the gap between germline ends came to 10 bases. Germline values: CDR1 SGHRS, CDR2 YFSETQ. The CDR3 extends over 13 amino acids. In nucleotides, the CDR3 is TGCGCCAGCAGCTTGCTTCAGGGGAACGAGCAGTACTTC. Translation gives CASSLLQGNEQYF.

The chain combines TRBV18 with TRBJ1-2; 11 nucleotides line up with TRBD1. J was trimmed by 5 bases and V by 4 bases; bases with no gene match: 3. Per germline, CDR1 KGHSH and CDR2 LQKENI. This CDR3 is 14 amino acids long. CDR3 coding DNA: TGTGCCAGCTCACTGGGACAGGGGGAGTATGGCTACACCTTC. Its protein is CASSLGQGEYGYTF.

Here the CDR3 reads CASSLVGGTEYNEQFF. The CDR3 bases are TGTGCCAGCAGCTTAGTAGGGGGGACAGAATACAATGAGCAGTTCTTC. The rearrangement joins TRBV7-9 to TRBJ2-1; weak D call: TRBD1 (7 bases). V was clipped by 1 base and J by 4 bases, with 14 bases between them. The V gene's germline CDR1 is SEHNR and CDR2 FQNEAQ (reference sequence). The length of the CDR3 is 16 residues. The full variable domain, its missing parts supplied by reference TRBV7-9 and TRBJ2-1, is DTGVSQNPRHKITKRGQNVTFRCDPISEHNRLYWYRQTLGQGPEFLTYFQNEAQLEKSRLLSDRFSAERPKGSFSTLEIQRTEQGDSAMYLCASSLVGGTEYNEQFFGPGTRLTVL.

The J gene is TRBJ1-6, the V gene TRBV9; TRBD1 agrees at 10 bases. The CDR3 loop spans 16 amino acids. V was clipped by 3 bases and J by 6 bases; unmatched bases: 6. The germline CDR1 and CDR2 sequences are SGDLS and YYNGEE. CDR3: CASSAAWDRGNSPLHF. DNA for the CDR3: TGTGCCAGCAGCGCCGCGTGGGACAGGGGTAATTCACCCCTCCACTTT.

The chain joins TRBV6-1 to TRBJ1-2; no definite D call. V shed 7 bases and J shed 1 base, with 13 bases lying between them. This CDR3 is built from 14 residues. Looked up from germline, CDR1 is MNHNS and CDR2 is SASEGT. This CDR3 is CASTERRVNYGYTF. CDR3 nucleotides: TGTGCCAGCACGGAAAGGAGGGTTAACTATGGCTACACCTTC.

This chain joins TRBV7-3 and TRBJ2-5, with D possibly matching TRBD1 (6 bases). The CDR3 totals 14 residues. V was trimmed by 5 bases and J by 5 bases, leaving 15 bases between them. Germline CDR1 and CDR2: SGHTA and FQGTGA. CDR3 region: CASSPTRTAETQYF. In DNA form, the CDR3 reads TGTGCCAGCAGCCCAACAAGGACAGCGGAGACCCAGTACTTC.

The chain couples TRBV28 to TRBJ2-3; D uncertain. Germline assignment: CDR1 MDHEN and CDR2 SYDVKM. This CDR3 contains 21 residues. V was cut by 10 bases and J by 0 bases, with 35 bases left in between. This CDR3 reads CATYKPSLMLIEASSTDTQYF. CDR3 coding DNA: TGTGCCACCTATAAGCCCTCTCTCATGCTCATCGAGGCATCTAGCACAGATACGCAGTATTTT. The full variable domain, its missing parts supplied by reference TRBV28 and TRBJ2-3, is DVKVTQSSRYLVKRTGEKVFLECVQDMDHENMFWYRQDPGLGLRLIYFSYDVKMKEKGDIPEGYSVSREKKERFSLILESASTNQTSMYLCATYKPSLMLIEASSTDTQYFGPGTRLTVL.

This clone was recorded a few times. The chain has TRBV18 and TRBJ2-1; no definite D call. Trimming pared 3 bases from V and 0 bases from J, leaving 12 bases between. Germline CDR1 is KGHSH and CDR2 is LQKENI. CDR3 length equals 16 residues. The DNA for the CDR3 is TGTGCCAGCTCACCCCTGAAGTTGAGCTCCTACAATGAGCAGTTCTTC. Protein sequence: CASSPLKLSSYNEQFF.

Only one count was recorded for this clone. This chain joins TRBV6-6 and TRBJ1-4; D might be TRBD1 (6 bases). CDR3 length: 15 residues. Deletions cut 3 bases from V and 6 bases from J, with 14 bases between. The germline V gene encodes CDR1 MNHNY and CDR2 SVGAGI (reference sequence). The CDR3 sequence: CASSYPGGWDEKLFF. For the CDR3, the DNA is TGTGCCAGCAGTTATCCGGGGGGCTGGGATGAAAAACTGTTTTTT.

The CDR3: CAWSPQGLETQYF. The CDR3 nucleotides read TGTGCCTGGAGTCCCCAGGGACTAGAGACCCAGTACTTC. This rearrangement joins TRBV30 to TRBJ2-5, with D possibly TRBD2 on 6 matching bases. CDR3 length: 13 amino acids. The germline V gene has CDR1 GTSNPN and CDR2 SVGIG (reference sequence). The germline V and J ends were trimmed by 2 bases and 4 bases, with 11 bases remaining between them.

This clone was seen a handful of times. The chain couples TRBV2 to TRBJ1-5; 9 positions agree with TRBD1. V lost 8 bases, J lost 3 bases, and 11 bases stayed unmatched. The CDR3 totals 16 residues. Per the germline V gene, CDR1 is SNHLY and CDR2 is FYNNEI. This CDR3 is CASGGSDRGFNQPQHF. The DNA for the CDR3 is TGTGCCAGCGGGGGGTCCGACAGGGGGTTCAATCAGCCCCAGCATTTT.

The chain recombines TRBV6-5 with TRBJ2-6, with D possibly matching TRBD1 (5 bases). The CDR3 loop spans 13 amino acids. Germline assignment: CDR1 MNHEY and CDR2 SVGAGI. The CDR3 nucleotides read TGTCCGACAGCAGGAACTGGGGCCAACGTCCTGACTTTC. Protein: CPTAGTGANVLTF.

CDR3: CASSVGQGDGEKLFF. The DNA for the CDR3 is TGTGCCAGCAGCGTGGGACAGGGGGACGGTGAAAAACTGTTTTTT. This chain connects TRBV9 to TRBJ1-4; 11 bases align to TRBD1. J gave up 7 bases and V 2 bases, and 4 bases lay outside the gene matches. The CDR3 is made up of 15 amino acids. Germline V gene lookup returns CDR1 SGDLS and CDR2 YYNGEE.

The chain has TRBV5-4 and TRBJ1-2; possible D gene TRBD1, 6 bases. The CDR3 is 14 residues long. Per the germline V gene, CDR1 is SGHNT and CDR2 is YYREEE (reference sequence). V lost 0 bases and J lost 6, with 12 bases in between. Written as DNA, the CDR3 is TGTGCCAGCAGCTTGGGTGCGACAGGCGATGGCTACACCTTC. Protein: CASSLGATGDGYTF.

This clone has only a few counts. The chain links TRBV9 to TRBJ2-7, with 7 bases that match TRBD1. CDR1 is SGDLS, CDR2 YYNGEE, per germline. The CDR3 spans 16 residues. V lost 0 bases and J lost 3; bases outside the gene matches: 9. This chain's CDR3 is CASSVELQGRGYEQYF. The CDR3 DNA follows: TGTGCCAGCAGCGTAGAGTTACAGGGGAGAGGCTACGAGCAGTACTTC.

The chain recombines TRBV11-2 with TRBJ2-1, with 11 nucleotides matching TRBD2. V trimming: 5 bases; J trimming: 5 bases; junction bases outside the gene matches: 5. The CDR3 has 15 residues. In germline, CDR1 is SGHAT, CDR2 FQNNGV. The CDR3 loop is CASSKLAGEHNEQFF. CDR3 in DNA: TGTGCCAGCAGCAAACTAGCGGGAGAGCACAATGAGCAGTTCTTC.

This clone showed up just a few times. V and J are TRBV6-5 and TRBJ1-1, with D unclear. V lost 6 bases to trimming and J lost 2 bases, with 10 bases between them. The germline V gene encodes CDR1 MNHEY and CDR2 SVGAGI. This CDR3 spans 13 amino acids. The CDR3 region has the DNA TGTGCCAGCAGCCAGAGGGAAAACACTGAAGCTTTCTTT. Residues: CASSQRENTEAFF.

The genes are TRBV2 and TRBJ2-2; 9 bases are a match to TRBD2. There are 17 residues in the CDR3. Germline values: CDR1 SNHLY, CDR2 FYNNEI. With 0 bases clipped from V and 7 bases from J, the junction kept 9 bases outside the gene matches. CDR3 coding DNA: TGTGCCAGCAGTGAAGCGTTGGGCGGGAGGGCCAGCGGGGAGCTGTTTTTT. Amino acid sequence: CASSEALGGRASGELFF.

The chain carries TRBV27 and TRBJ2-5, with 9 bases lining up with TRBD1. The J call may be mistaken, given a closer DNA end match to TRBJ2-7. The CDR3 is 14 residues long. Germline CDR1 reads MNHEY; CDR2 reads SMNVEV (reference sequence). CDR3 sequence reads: CASSTDRGRYEQYF. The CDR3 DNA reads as TGTGCCAGCAGTACGGACAGGGGTAGGTACGAGCAGTACTTC.

The CDR3 is CASSYGTSITDTQYF. CDR3 DNA sequence: TGTGCCAGCAGTTACGGGACAAGCATCACAGATACGCAGTATTTT. The gene calls are TRBV6-6 and TRBJ2-3, with a tentative D call TRBD1 (6 bases). The CDR3 is made up of 15 amino acids. V was shortened by 2 bases and J by 2 bases, with 11 bases between the two germline ends. Germline loops: CDR1 MNHNY, CDR2 SVGAGI (reference sequence).

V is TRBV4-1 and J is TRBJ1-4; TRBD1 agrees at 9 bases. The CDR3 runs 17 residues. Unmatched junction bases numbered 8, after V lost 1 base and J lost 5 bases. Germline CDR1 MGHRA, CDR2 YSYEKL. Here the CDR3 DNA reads TGCGCCAGCAGCCAAGTAGGAGGACAGGGGTCCAATGAAAAACTGTTTTTT. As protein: CASSQVGGQGSNEKLFF.

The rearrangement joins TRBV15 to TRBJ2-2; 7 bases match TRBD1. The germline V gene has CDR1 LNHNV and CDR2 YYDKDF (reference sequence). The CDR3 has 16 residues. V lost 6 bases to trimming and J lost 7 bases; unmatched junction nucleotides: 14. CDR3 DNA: TGTGCCACCAGAGACCTTCCGGGACAGTCGGGCGGGGAGCTGTTTTTT. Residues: CATRDLPGQSGGELFF.

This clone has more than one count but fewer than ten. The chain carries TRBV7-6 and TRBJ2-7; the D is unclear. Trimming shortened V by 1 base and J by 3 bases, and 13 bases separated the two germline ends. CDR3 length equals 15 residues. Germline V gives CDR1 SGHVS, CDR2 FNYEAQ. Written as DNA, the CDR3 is TGTGCCAGCAGCTTAGGCCCCACTACCTACTACGAGCAGTACTTC. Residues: CASSLGPTTYYEQYF.

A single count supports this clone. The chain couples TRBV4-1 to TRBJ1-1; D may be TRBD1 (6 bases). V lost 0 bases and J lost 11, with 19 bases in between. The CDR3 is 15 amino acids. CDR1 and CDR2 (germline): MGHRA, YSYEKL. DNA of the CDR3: TGCGCCAGCAGCCAAGAAGGGAGGGGGGCTGAGCGGGCTTTCTTT. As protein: CASSQEGRGAERAFF.

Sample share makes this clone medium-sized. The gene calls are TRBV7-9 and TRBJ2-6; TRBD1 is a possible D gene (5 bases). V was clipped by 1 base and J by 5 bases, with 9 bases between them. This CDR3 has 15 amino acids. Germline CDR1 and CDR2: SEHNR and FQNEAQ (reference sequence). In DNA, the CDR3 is TGTGCCAGCAGCTTAGAGCAGGGAAGGGCCAACGTCCTGACTTTC. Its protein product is CASSLEQGRANVLTF. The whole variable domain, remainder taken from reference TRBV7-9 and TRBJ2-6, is DTGVSQNPRHKITKRGQNVTFRCDPISEHNRLYWYRQTLGQGPEFLTYFQNEAQLEKSRLLSDRFSAERPKGSFSTLEIQRTEQGDSAMYLCASSLEQGRANVLTFGAGSRLTVL.

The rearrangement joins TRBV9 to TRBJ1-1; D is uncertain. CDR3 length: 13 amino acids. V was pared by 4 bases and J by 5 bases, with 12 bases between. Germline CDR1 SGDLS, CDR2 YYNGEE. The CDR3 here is CASSRQEATEAFF. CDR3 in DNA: TGTGCCAGCAGCAGGCAGGAGGCTACTGAAGCTTTCTTT.

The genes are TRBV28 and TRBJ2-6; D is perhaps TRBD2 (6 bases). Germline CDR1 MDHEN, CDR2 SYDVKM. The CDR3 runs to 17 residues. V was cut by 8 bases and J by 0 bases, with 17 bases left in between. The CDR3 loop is CASSWGVVPSGANVLTF. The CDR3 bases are TGTGCCAGCTCCTGGGGGGTTGTACCCTCTGGGGCCAACGTCCTGACTTTC.